The subject of this entry is one T cell receptor (beta chain). Its cognate antigen is unknown. These data originate in a study of cytomegalovirus exposure and HLA in healthy donors. Study-level information: From around 180 million T cells, an earlier analysis saw 120 million or so unique TCR beta sequences.

Amplification used 60 Vbeta primers and 13 Jbeta primers. Measured with immunoSEQ multiplex PCR; TCRdb has only the in-frame clones, and not every one. The sample has 200,000 or so clones; almost 85% are singletons. The CDR3 spans 18 residues. Losses at the gene ends were 4 bases for V and 6 bases for J; bases not matched to a gene: 17. Germline V lookup: CDR1 MNHNS, CDR2 SASEGT. Study results and caveats: Only CMV serostatus was available as immune exposure information. There were approximately 150 TCR beta chains listed as cytomegalovirus-associated. Productive status was seen about 87% or about 30% of the time for most TCR beta V segments in an earlier analysis.

The origin of this receptor is a boy between 5 and 17 years old in good health and CMV-seronegative. The chain employs TRBV6-1 and TRBJ1-3; 8 bases are shared with TRBD1. Sequencing was carried out using PBMCs. The chain's CDR3 is CASSARAGQVLAANTIYF. As DNA, the CDR3 is TGTGCCAGCAGTGCCCGGGCGGGACAGGTTTTGGCGGCAAACACCATATATTTT.